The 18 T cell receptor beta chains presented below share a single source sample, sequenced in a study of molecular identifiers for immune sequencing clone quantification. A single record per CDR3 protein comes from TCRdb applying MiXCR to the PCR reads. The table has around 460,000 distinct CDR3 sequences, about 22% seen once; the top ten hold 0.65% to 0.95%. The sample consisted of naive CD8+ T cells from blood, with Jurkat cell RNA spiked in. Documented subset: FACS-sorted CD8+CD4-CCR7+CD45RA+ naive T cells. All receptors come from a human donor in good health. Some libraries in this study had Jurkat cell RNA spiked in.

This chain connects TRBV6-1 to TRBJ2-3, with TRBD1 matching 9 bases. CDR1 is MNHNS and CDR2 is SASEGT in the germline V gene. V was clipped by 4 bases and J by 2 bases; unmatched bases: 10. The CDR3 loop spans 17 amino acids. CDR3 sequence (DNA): TGTGCCAGCAGTGTGTGGGACAGGGTATTAGACACAGATACGCAGTATTTT. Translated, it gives CASSVWDRVLDTDTQYF.

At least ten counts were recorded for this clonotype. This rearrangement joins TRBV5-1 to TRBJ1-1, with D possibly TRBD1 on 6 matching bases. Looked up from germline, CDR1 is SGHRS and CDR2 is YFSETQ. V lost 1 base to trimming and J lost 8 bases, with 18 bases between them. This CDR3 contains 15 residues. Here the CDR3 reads CASSLRQAVYSEAFF. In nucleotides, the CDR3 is TGCGCCAGCAGCTTGAGACAGGCGGTTTATTCGGAAGCTTTCTTT.

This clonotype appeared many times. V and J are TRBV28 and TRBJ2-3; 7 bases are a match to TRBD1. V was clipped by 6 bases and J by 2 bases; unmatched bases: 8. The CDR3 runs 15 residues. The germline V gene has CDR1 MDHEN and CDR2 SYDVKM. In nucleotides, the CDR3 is TGTGCCAGCAGAACGAGGGACAGATACACAGATACGCAGTATTTT. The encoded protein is CASRTRDRYTDTQYF.

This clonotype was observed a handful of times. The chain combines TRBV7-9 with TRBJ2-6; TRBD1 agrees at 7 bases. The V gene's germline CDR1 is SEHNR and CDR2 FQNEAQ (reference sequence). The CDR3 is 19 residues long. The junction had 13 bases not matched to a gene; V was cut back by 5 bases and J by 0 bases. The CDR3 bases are TGTGCCAGCAGCCCTGTTCGAGACAGGGATTTCTCTGGGGCCAACGTCCTGACTTTC. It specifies CASSPVRDRDFSGANVLTF.

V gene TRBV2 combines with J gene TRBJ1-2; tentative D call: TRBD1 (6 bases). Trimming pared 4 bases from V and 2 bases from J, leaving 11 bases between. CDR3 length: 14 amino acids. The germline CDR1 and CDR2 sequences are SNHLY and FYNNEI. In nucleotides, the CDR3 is TGTGCCAGCAGTGCTGGACAGTCAAACTATGGCTACACCTTC. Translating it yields CASSAGQSNYGYTF.

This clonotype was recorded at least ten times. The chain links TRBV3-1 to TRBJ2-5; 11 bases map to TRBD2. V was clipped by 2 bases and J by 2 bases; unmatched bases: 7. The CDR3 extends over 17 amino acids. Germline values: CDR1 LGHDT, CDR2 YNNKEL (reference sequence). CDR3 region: CASSQSLAGARQETQYF. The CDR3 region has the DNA TGTGCCAGCAGCCAATCACTAGCGGGGGCCAGACAAGAGACCCAGTACTTC.

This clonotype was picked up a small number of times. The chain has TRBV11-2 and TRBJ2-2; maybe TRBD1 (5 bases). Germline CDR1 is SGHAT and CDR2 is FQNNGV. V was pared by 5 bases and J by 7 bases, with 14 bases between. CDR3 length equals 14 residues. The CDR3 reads CASSRTPRDGELFF. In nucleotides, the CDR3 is TGTGCCAGCAGCCGGACACCTAGGGACGGGGAGCTGTTTTTT.

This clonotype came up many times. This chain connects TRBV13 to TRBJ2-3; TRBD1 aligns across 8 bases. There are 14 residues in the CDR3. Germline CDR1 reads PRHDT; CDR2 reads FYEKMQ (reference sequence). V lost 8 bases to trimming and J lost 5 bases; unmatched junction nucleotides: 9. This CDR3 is CASLEDRAGDTQYF. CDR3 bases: TGTGCCAGCTTGGAGGACAGGGCAGGAGATACGCAGTATTTT.

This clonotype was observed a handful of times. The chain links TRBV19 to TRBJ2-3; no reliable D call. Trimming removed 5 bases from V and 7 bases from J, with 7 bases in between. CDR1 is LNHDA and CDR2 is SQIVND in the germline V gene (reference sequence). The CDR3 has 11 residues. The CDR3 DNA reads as TGTGCCAGTAGTTATGCAAATACGCAGTATTTT. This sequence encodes CASSYANTQYF.

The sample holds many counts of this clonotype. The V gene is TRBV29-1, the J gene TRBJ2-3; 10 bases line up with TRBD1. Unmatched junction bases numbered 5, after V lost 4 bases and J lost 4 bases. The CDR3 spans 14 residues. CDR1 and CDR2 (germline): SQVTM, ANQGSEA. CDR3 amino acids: CSVVDRGHADTQYF. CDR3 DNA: TGCAGCGTTGTAGACAGGGGGCACGCAGATACGCAGTATTTT.

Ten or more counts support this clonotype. Written as DNA, the CDR3 is TGTGCCAGCAGCCTAGGGGACAGGGCAGGGGTTGCTAACACTGAAGCTTTCTTT. Protein sequence: CASSLGDRAGVANTEAFF. The V gene is TRBV5-5, the J gene TRBJ1-1; 9 bases fit TRBD1. Germline V lookup: CDR1 SGHKS, CDR2 YYEKEE (reference sequence). Trimming took 4 bases from V and 2 from J; bases not matched to a gene: 15. This CDR3 contains 18 residues.

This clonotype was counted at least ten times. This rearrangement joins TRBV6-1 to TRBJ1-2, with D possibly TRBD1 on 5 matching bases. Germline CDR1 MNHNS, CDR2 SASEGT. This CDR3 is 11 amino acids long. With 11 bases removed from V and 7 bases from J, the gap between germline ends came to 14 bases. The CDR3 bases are TGTGCCTCGCGGGGGGATTTTGGCTACACCTTC. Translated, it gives CASRGDFGYTF.

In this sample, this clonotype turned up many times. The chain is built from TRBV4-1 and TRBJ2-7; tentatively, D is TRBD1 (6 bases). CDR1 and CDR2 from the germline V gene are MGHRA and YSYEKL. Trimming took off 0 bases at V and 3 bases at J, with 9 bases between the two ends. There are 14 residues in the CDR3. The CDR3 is CASSQDGQSYEQYF. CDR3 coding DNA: TGCGCCAGCAGCCAAGATGGACAGAGCTACGAGCAGTACTTC.

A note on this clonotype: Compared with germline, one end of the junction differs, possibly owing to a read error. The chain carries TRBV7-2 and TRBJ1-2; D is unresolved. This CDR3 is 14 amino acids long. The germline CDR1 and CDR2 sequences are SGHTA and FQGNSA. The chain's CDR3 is CAGSLGGGNYGYTF. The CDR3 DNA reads TGTGCCGGCAGCTTAGGTGGCGGGAACTATGGCTACACCTTC.

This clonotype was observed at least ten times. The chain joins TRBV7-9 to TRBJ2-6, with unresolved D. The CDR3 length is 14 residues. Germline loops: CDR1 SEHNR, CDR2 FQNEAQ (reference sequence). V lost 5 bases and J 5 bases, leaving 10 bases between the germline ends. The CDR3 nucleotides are TGTGCCAGCAGCCTAACCCCTTGGGCCAACGTCCTGACTTTC. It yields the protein CASSLTPWANVLTF.

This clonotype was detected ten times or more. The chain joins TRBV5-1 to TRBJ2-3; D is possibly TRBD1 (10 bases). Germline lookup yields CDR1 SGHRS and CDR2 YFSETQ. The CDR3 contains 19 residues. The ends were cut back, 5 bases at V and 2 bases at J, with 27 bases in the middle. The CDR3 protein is CASRQTGGAGLAPTDTQYF. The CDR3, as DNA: TGCGCCAGCAGACAGACAGGGGGCGCGGGACTAGCCCCCACAGATACGCAGTATTTT.

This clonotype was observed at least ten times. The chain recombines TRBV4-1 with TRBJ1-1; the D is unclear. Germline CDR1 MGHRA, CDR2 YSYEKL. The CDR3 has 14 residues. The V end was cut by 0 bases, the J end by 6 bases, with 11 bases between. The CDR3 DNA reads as TGCGCCAGCAGCCAAGAGAAGGACTTCGCTGAAGCTTTCTTT. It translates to CASSQEKDFAEAFF.

The CDR3 reads CASSPQGAQGGQPQHF. The CDR3 coding sequence is TGTGCCAGCTCACCTCAGGGGGCCCAAGGGGGGCAGCCCCAGCATTTT. The chain recombines TRBV18 with TRBJ1-5; TRBD1 aligns across 8 bases. Germline V gene lookup returns CDR1 KGHSH and CDR2 LQKENI. J was trimmed by 7 bases and V by 3 bases; bases with no gene match: 11. CDR3 size: 16 residues.